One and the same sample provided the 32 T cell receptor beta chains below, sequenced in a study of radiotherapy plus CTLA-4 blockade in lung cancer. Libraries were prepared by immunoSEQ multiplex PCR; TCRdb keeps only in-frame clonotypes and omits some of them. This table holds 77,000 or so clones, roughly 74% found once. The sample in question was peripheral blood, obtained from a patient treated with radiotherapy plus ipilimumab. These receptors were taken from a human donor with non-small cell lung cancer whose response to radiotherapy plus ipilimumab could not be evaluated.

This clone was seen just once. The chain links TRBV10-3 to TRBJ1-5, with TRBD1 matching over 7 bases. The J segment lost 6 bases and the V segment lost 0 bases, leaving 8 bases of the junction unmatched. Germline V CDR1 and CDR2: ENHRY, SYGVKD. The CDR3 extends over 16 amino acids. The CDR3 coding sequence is TGTGCCATCAGTGAGTCAAGACAGGGTACAGGTCAGCCCCAGCATTTT. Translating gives CAISESRQGTGQPQHF.

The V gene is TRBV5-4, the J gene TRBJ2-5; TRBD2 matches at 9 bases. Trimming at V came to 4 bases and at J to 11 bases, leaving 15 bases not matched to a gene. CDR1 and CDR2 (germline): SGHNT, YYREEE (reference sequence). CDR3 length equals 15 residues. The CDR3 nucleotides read TGTGCCAGCAGCCCAGGCGGGAGGGGGAACGAAGGGCAGTACTTC. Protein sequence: CASSPGGRGNEGQYF.

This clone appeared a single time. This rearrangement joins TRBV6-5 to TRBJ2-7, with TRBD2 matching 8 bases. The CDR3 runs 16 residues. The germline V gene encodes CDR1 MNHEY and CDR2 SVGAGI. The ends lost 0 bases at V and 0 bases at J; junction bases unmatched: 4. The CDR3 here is CASSYSKREFSYEQYF. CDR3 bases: TGTGCCAGCAGTTACTCGAAGCGGGAGTTCTCCTACGAGCAGTACTTC.

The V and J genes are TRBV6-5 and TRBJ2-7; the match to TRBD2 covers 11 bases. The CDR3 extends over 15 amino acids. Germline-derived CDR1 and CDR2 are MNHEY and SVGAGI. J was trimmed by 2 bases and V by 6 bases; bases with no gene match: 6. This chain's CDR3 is CASSLIAGGPYEQYF. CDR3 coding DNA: TGTGCCAGCAGCTTAATAGCGGGAGGGCCCTACGAGCAGTACTTC.

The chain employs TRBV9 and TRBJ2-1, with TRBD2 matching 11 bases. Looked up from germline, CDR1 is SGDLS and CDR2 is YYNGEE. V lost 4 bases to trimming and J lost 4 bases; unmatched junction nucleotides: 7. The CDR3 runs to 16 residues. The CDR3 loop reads CASSPPGLAVYNEQFF. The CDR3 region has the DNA TGTGCCAGCAGCCCACCGGGACTAGCGGTGTACAATGAGCAGTTCTTC.

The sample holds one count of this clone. CDR3 nucleotides: TGTGCCAGCAGTTACTCGACAGCACATGGCTATGGCTACACCTTC. Translated, it gives CASSYSTAHGYGYTF. J is TRBJ1-2 and V is TRBV6-5; maybe TRBD1 (5 bases). Per germline, CDR1 MNHEY and CDR2 SVGAGI. The V and J ends lost 0 bases and 4 bases respectively, with 12 bases between them. The CDR3 has 15 residues.

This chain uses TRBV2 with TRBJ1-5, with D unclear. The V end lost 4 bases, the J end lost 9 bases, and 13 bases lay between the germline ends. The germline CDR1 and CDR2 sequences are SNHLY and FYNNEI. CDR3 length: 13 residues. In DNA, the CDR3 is TGTGCCAGCAGTGGGGAACGGGATCTGCCCCAGCATTTT. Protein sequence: CASSGERDLPQHF.

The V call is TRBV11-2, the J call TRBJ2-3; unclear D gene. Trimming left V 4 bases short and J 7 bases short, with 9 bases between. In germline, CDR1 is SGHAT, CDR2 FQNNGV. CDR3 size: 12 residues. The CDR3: CASSSTTNTQYF. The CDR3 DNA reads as TGTGCCAGCAGCTCCACCACTAATACGCAGTATTTT.

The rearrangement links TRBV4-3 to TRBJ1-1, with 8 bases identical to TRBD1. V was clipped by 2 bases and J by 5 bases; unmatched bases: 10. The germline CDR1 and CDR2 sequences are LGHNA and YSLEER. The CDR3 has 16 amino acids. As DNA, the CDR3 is TGCGCCAGCAGCCAATACCCGACAGGGGTGGGGACTGAAGCTTTCTTT. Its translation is CASSQYPTGVGTEAFF.

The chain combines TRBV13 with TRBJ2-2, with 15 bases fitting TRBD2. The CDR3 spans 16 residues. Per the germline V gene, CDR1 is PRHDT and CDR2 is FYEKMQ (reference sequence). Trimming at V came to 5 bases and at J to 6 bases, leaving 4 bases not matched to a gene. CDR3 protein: CASSPGTSGGSGELFF. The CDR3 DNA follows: TGTGCCAGCAGCCCCGGGACTAGCGGGGGGTCCGGGGAGCTGTTTTTT.

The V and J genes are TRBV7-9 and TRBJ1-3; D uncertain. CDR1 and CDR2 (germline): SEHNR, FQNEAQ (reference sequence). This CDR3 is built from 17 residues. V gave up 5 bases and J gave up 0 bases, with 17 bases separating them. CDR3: CASSPKAGSHSGNTIYF. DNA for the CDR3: TGTGCCAGCAGCCCAAAAGCCGGGTCTCACTCTGGAAACACCATATATTTT.

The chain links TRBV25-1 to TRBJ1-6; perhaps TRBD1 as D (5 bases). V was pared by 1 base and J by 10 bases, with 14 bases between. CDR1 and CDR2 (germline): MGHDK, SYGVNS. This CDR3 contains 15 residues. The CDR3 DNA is TGTGCCAGCAGTGAATTGGGCGGCAGGGCCTCACCCCTCCACTTT. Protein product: CASSELGGRASPLHF.

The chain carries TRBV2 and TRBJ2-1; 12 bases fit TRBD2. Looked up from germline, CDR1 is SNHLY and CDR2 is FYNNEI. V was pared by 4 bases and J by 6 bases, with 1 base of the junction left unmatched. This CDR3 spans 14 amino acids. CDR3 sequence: CASSVTSGSNEQFF. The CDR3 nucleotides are TGTGCCAGCAGTGTGACTAGCGGGAGCAATGAGCAGTTCTTC.

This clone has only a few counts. CDR3 amino acids: CASSPLTSGSYNEQFF. CDR3 DNA sequence: TGTGCCAGCTCACCACTGACTAGCGGCTCCTACAATGAGCAGTTCTTC. The V gene is TRBV18, the J gene TRBJ2-1, with TRBD2 matching over 9 bases. The germline gives CDR1 KGHSH, CDR2 LQKENI. V lost 1 base and J lost 0; bases outside the gene matches: 1. This CDR3 spans 16 amino acids.

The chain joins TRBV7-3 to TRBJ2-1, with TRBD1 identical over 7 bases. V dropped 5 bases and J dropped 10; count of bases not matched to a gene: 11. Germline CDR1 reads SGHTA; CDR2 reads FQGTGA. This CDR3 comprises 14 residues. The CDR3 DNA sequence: TGTGCCAGCAGCCCCCGACAGGGTCGCTACGAGCAGTTCTTC. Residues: CASSPRQGRYEQFF.

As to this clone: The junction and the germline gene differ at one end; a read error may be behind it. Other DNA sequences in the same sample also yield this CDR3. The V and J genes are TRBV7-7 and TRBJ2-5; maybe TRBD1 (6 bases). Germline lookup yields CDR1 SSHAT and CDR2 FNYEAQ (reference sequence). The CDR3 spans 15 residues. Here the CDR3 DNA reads TGCGCCAGCAGCGCAGATGCAGGGGAAGGAGAGACCCAGTACTTC. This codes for CASSADAGEGETQYF.

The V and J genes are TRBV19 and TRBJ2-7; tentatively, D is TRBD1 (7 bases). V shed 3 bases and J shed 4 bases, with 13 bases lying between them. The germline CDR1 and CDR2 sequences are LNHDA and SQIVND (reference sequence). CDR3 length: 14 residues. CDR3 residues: CASSIAGQIYEQYF. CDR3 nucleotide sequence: TGTGCCAGTAGTATCGCGGGACAGATATACGAGCAGTACTTC.

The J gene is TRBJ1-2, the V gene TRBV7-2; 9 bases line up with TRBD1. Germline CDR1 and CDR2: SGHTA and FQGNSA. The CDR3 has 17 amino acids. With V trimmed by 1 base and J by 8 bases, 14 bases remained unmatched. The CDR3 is CASSLDPSQGAPRGYTF. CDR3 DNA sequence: TGTGCCAGCAGCTTAGACCCATCACAGGGGGCTCCGAGGGGCTACACCTTC.

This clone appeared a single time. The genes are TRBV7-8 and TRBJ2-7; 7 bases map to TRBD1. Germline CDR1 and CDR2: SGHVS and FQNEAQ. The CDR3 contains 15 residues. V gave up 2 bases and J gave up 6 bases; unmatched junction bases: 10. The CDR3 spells CASSLPIQGSAEQYF. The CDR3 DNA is TGTGCCAGCAGCTTACCCATACAGGGGTCGGCCGAGCAGTACTTC.

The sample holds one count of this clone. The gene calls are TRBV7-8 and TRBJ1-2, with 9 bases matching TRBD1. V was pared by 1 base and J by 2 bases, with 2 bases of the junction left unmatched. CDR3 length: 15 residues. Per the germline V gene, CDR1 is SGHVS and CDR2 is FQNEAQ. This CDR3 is CASSLVTGGNYGYTF. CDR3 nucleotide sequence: TGTGCCAGCAGCTTAGTTACAGGGGGCAACTATGGCTACACCTTC. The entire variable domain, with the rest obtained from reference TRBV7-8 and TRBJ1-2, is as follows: GAGVSQSPRYKVAKRGQDVALRCDPISGHVSLFWYQQALGQGPEFLTYFQNEAQLDKSGLPSDRFFAERPEGSVSTLKIQRTQQEDSAVYLCASSLVTGGNYGYTFGSGTRLTVV.

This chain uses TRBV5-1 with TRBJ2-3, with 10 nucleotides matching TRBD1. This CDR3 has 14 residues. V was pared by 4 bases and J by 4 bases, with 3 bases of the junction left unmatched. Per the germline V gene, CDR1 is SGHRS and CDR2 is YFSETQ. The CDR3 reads CASSNGQGADTQYF. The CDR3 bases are TGCGCCAGCAGCAACGGACAGGGGGCAGATACGCAGTATTTT.

In nucleotides, the CDR3 is TGCGCCAGCAGCCTATGGGGGGACAGGGAGACCCAGTACTTC. It encodes CASSLWGDRETQYF. V usage is TRBV5-1 and J usage is TRBJ2-5; 8 bases line up with TRBD1. Trimming removed 4 bases from V and 5 bases from J; junction bases left unmatched: 7. The CDR3 has 14 amino acids. Germline CDR1 is SGHRS and CDR2 is YFSETQ.

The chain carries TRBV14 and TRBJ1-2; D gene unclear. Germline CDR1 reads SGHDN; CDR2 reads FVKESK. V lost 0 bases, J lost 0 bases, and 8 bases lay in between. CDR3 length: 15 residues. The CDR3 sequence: CASSQDLDPNYGYTF. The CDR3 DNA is TGTGCCAGCAGCCAAGATCTAGACCCTAACTATGGCTACACCTTC.

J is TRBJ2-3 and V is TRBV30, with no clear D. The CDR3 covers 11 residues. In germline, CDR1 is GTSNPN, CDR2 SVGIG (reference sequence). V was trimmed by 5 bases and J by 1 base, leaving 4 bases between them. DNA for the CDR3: TGTGCCTGGGCGGGCACAGATACGCAGTATTTT. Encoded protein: CAWAGTDTQYF.

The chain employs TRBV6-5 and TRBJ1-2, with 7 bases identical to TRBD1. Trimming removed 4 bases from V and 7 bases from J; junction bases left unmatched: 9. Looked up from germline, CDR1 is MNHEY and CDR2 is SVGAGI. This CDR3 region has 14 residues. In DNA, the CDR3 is TGTGCCAGCAGTTCCTATCGACAGGGTGGTGGCTACACCTTC. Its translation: CASSSYRQGGGYTF.

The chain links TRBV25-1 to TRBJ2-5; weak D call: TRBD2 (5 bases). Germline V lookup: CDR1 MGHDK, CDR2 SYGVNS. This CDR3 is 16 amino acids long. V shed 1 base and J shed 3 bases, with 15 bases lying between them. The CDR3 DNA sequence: TGTGCCAGCAGTGAATCGAAAGGGCGGGTAAAAGAGACCCAGTACTTC. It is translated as CASSESKGRVKETQYF.

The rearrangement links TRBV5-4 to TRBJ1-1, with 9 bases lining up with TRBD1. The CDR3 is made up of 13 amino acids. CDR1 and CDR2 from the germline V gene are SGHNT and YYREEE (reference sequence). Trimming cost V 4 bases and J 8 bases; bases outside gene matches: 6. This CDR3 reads CASSRDRAGEAFF. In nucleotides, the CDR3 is TGTGCCAGCAGCCGGGACAGGGCGGGAGAAGCTTTCTTT.

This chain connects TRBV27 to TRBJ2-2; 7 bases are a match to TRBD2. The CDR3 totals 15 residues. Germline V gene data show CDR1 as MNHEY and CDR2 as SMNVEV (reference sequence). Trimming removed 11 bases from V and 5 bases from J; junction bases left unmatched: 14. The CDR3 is CAPKVERGGTGELFF. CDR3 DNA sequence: TGTGCCCCCAAGGTAGAGCGGGGAGGTACCGGGGAGCTGTTTTTT.

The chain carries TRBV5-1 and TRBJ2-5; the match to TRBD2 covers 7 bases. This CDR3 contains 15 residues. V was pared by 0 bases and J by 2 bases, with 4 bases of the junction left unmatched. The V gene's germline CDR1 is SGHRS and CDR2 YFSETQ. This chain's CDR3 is CASSLVLALQETQYF. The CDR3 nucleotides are TGCGCCAGCAGCTTGGTACTAGCGTTACAAGAGACCCAGTACTTC.

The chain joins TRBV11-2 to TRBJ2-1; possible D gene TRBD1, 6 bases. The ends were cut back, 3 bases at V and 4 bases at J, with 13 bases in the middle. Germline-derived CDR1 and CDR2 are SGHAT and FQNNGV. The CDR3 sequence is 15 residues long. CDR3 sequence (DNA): TGTGCCAGCAGCTTTCCGGACACAGGGTACAATGAGCAGTTCTTC. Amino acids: CASSFPDTGYNEQFF.

The CDR3 region is CASSDRGTSPLHF. The DNA for the CDR3 is TGTGCCAGCAGTGACAGGGGAACTTCACCCCTCCACTTT. This sequence joins TRBV2 and TRBJ1-6; D is possibly TRBD1 (6 bases). V was pared by 3 bases and J by 9 bases, with 9 bases between. The CDR3 length is 13 residues. Germline CDR1 is SNHLY and CDR2 is FYNNEI.

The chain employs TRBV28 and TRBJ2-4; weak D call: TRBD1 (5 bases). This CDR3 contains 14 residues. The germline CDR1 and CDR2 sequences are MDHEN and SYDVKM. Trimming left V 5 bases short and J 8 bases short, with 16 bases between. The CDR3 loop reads CASSPRPDMDIQYF. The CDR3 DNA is TGTGCCAGCAGTCCAAGACCGGACATGGACATTCAGTACTTC.